This T cell receptor beta chain was obtained from a study of shared clonotypes between healthy human individuals. Concerning this clone: Its antigen is as yet unknown.

On sorted subsets, replicate PCRs used about 200 ng DNA, or tens of thousands of T cell genomes. The method was immunoSEQ multiplex PCR; TCRdb's version includes in-frame clones alone and lacks a portion of them. The data hold some 800,000 clones, with 85% to 95% observed a single time. It was CD45RO-negative cells, positively selected for CCR7, that made up naive CD8 cells, with terminally differentiated effector memory CD45RA+ cells excluded. Study-level points and caveats: Sharing across several donors was seen in approximately 5.2% of naive CD4 clonotypes. Rarefaction demonstrated incomplete sorted-subset sequencing despite large depth.

The CDR3 length is 17 residues. Per germline, CDR1 SGHRS and CDR2 YFSETQ. Trimming stripped 0 bases from V and 10 bases from J, with 24 bases between. This chain connects TRBV5-1 to TRBJ2-3; either TRBD1 or TRBD2 may supply D (6 bases each). What was sequenced was naive CD8+ T cells sorted from blood. This receptor was identified in a man aged 30 to 39 in good health. The CDR3 coding sequence is TGCGCCAGCAGCTTGGCAAATAGGGGGGAGATCACATGGGCGCAGTATTTT. Translation gives CASSLANRGEITWAQYF.